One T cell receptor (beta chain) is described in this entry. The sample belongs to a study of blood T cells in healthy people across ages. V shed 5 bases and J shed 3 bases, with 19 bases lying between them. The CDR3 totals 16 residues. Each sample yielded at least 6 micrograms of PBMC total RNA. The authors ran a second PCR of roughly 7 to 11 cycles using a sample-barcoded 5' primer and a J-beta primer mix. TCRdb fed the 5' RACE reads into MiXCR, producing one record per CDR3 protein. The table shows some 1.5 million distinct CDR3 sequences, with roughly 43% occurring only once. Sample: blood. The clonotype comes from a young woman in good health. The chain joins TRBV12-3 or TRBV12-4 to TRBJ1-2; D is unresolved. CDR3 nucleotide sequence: TGTGCCAGCAGTCCGCAACTAGGCGGATTTTACTATGGCTACACCTTC. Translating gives CASSPQLGGFYYGYTF.